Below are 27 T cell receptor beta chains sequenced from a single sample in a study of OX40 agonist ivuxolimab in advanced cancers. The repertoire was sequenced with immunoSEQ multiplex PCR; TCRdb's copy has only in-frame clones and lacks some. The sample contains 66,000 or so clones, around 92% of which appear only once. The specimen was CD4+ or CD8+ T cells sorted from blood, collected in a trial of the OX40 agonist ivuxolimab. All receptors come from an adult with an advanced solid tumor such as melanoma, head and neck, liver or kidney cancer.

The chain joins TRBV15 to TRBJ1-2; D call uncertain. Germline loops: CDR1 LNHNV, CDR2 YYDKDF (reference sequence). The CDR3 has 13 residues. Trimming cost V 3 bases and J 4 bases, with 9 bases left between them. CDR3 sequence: CATSRTDVYGYTF. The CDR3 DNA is TGTGCCACCAGCAGGACGGACGTCTATGGCTACACCTTC. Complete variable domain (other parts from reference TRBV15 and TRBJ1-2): DAMVIQNPRYQVTQFGKPVTLSCSQTLNHNVMYWYQQKSSQAPKLLFHYYDKDFNNEADTPDNFQSRRPNTSFCFLDIRSPGLGDTAMYLCATSRTDVYGYTFGSGTRLTVV.

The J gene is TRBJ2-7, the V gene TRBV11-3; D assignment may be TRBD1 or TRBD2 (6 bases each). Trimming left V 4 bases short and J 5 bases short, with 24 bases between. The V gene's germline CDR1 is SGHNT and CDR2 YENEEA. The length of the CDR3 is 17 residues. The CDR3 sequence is CASSYYLEAGQSNEQYF. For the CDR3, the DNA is TGTGCCAGCAGCTATTACCTCGAGGCGGGACAAAGCAACGAGCAGTACTTC.

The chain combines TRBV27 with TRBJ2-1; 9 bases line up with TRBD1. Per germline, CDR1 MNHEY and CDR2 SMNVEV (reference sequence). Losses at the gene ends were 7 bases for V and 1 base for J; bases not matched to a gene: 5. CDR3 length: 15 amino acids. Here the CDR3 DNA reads TGTGCCAGCATCTCCGGGACAGGGTCCTACAATGAGCAGTTCTTC. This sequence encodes CASISGTGSYNEQFF.

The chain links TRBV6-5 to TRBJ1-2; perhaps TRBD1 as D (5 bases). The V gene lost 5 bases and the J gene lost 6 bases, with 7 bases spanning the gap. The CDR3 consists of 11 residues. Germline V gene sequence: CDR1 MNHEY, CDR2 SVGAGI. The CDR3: CASSGGDGYTF. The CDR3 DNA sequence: TGTGCCAGCAGTGGAGGGGATGGCTACACCTTC.

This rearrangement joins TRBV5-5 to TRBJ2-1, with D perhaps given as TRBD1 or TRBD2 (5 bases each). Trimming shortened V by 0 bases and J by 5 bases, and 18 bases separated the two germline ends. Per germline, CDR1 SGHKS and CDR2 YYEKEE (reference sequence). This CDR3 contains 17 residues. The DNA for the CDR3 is TGTGCCAGCAGCTTGGTGCCCCCAGGGAAGAGGGACAATGAGCAGTTCTTC. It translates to CASSLVPPGKRDNEQFF.

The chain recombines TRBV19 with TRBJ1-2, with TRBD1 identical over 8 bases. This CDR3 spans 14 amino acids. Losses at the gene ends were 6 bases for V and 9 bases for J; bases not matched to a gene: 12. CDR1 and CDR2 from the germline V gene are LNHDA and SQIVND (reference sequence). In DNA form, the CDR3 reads TGTGCCAGTAGCCATAAGGACAGGGTTCGGAGCTACACCTTC. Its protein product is CASSHKDRVRSYTF.

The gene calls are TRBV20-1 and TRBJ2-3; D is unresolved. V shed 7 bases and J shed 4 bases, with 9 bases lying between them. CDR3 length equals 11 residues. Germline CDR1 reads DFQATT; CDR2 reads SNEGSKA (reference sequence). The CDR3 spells CSGVFADTQYF. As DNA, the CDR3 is TGCAGTGGGGTGTTCGCAGATACGCAGTATTTT.

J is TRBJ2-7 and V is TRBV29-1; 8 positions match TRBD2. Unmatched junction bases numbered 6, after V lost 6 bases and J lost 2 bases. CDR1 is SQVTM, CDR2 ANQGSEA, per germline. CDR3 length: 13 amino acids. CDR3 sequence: CSVYLAGTYEQYF. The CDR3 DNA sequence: TGCAGCGTCTACCTAGCGGGCACCTACGAGCAGTACTTC.

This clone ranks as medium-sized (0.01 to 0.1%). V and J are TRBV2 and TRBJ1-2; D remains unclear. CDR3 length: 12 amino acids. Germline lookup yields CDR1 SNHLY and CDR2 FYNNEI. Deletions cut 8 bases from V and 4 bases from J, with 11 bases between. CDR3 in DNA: TGTGCCAGCTCGGCGTCGGGCTATGGCTACACCTTC. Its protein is CASSASGYGYTF.

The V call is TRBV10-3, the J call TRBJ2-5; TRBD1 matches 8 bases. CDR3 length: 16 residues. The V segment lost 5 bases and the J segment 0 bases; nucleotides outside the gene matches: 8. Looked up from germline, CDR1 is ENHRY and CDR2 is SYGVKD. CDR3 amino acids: CAISSGTGAYQETQYF. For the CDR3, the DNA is TGTGCCATCAGTTCCGGGACAGGAGCGTACCAAGAGACCCAGTACTTC.

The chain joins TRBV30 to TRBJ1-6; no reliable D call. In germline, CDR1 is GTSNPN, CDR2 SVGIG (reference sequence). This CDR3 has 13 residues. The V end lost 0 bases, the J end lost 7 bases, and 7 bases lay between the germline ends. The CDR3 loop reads CAWSVLRNSPLHF. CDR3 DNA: TGTGCCTGGAGTGTACTGAGGAATTCACCCCTCCACTTT.

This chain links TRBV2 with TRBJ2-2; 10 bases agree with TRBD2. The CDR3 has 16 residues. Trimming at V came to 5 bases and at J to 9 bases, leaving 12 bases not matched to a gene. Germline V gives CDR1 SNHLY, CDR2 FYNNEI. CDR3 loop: CASSNIAGGPPRELFF. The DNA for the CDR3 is TGTGCCAGCAGTAATATAGCGGGGGGTCCCCCCCGGGAGCTGTTTTTT.

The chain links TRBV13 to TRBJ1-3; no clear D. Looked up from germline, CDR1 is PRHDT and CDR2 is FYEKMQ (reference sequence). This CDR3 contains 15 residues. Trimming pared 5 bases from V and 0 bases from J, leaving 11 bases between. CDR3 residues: CASSPLSGSGNTIYF. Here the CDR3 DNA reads TGTGCCAGCAGCCCCCTCTCCGGCTCTGGAAACACCATATATTTT.

The CDR3: CASSQNLLGDEQYV. Written as DNA, the CDR3 is TGTGCCAGCAGTCAGAACCTCCTCGGTGACGAGCAGTACGTC. This chain connects TRBV6-5 to TRBJ2-7, with D unresolved. CDR3 length: 14 residues. Trimming removed 5 bases from V and 5 bases from J, with 16 bases in between. CDR1 is MNHEY and CDR2 is SVGAGI in the germline V gene.

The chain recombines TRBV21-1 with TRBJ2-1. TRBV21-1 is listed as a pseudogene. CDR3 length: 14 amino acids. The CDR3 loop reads CASSRGDGNNEQFF. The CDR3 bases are TGTGCCAGCAGCAGAGGGGACGGGAACAATGAGCAGTTCTTC.

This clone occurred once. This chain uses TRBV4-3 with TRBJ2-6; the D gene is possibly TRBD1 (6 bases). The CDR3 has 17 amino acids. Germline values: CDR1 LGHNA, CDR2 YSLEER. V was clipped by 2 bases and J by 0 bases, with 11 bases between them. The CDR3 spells CASSQRTESSGANVLTF. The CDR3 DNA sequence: TGCGCCAGCAGCCAAAGGACAGAAAGCTCTGGGGCCAACGTCCTGACTTTC.

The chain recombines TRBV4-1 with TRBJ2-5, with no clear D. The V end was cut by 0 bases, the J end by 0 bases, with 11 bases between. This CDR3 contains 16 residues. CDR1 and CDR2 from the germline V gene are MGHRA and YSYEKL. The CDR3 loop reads CASSQEGTYHQETQYF. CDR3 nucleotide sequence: TGCGCCAGCAGCCAAGAAGGAACGTACCACCAAGAGACCCAGTACTTC.

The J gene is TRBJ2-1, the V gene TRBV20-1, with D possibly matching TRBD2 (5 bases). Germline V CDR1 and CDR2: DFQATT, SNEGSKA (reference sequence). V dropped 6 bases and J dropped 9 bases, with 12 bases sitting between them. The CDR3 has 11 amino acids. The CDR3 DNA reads TGCAGTGCCCTAGGACTTGGTGAGCAGTTCTTC. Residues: CSALGLGEQFF.

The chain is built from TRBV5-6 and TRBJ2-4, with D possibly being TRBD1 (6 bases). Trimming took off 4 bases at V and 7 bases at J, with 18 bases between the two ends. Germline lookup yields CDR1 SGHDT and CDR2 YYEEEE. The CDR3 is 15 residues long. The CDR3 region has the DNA TGTGCCAGCAGCCCTAGACAGGCTATGAGGAACATTCAGTACTTC. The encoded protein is CASSPRQAMRNIQYF.

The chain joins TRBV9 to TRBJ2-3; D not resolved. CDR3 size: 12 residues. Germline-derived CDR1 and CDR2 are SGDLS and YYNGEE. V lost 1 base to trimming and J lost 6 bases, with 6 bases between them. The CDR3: CASSVSFDTQYF. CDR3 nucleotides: TGTGCCAGCAGCGTATCATTCGATACGCAGTATTTT.

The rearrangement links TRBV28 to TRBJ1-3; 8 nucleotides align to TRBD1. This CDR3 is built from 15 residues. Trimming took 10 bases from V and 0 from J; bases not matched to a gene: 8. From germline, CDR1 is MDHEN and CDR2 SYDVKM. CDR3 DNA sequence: TGTGCCACCAGGGACAGGTCGAGCTCTGGAAACACCATATATTTT. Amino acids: CATRDRSSSGNTIYF.

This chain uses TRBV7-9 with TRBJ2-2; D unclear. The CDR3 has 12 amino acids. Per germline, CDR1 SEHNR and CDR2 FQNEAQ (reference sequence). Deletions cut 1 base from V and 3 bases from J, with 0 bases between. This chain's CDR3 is CASSLDTGELFF. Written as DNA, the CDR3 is TGTGCCAGCAGCTTAGACACCGGGGAGCTGTTTTTT. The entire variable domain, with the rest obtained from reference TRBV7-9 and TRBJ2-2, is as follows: DTGVSQNPRHKITKRGQNVTFRCDPISEHNRLYWYRQTLGQGPEFLTYFQNEAQLEKSRLLSDRFSAERPKGSFSTLEIQRTEQGDSAMYLCASSLDTGELFFGEGSRLTVL.

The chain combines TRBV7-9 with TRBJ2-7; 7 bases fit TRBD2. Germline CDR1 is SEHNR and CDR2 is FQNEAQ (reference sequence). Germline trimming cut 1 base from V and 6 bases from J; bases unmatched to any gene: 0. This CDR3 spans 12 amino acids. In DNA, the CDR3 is TGTGCCAGCAGCTTAGGGGAGGGCGAGCAGTACTTC. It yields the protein CASSLGEGEQYF. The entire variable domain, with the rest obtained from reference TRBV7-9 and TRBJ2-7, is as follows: DTGVSQNPRHKITKRGQNVTFRCDPISEHNRLYWYRQTLGQGPEFLTYFQNEAQLEKSRLLSDRFSAERPKGSFSTLEIQRTEQGDSAMYLCASSLGEGEQYFGPGTRLTVT.

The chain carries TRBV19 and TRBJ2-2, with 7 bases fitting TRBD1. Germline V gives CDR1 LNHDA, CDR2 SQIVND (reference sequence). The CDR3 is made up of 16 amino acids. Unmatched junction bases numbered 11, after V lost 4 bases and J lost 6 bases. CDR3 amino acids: CASSTLGGRGSGELFF. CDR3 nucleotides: TGTGCCAGTAGTACCCTGGGTGGCAGGGGGTCCGGGGAGCTGTTTTTT.

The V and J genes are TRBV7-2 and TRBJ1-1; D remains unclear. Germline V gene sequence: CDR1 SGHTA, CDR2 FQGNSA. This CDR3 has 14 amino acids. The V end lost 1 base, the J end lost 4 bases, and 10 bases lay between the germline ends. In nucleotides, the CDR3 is TGTGCCAGCAGCTTAGGATTGGGGTCCACTGAAGCTTTCTTT. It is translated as CASSLGLGSTEAFF.

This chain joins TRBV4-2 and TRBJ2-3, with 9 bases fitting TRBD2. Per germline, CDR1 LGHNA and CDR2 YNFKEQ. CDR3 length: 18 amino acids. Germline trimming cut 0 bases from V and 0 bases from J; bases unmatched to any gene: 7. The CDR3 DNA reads TGTGCCAGCAGCCAAGATGGGGTAGCGGGAGCTAGCACAGATACGCAGTATTTT. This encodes CASSQDGVAGASTDTQYF.

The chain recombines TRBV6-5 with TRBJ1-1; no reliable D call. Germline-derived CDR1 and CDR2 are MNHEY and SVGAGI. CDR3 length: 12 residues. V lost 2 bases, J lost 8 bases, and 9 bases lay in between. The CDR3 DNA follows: TGTGCCAGCAGTTACCCAGTGGGGGAAGCTTTCTTT. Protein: CASSYPVGEAFF.